Presented here are 26 T cell receptor beta chains from one specimen sequenced in a study of Graves' ophthalmopathy and Graves' hyperthyroidism. From RNA, the CDR3 regions of TCR beta chains were amplified and sequenced. Amplification began with first-round RT-PCR using HTBI primers, then second-round multiplex PCR was performed. Each CDR3 protein is one row after TCRdb ran MiXCR on the multiplex PCR reads. The sample carries hundreds of thousands of distinct CDR3 sequences, over 40% recorded once. Input material: peripheral blood. The receptors shown here come from an adult man with Graves' ophthalmopathy.

The genes are TRBV7-2 and TRBJ2-3, with TRBD2 identical over 12 bases. With V trimmed by 5 bases and J by 14 bases, 11 bases remained unmatched. The length of the CDR3 is 14 residues. Germline V CDR1 and CDR2: SGHTA, FQGNSA. CDR3 region: CASSAGLAGIFGYF. The CDR3 bases are TGTGCCAGCAGCGCCGGACTAGCGGGGATTTTTGGGTATTTT. Filled out from reference TRBV7-2 and TRBJ2-3, the complete variable domain reads GAGVSQSPSNKVTEKGKDVELRCDPISGHTALYWYRQSLGQGLEFLIYFQGNSAPDKSGLPSDRFSAERTGGSVSTLTIQRTQQEDSAVYLCASSAGLAGIFGYFGPGTRLTVL.

The rearrangement links TRBV6-5 to TRBJ2-7, with TRBD2 identical over 7 bases. Germline V gene sequence: CDR1 MNHEY, CDR2 SVGAGI. The CDR3 runs 16 residues. V was pared by 0 bases and J by 3 bases, with 8 bases of the junction left unmatched. The CDR3 spells CASSYSVERGYYEQYF. Written as DNA, the CDR3 is TGTGCCAGCAGTTACTCGGTCGAGCGGGGATACTACGAGCAGTACTTC.

This clonotype came up a few times. The chain employs TRBV9 and TRBJ2-2; 9 bases align to TRBD1. Germline assignment: CDR1 SGDLS and CDR2 YYNGEE. V shed 4 bases, J shed 6 bases, and the junction held 10 bases outside the gene matches. The CDR3 extends over 16 amino acids. Written as DNA, the CDR3 is TGTGCCAGCAGCTTCCCCCGGGACAGGGCCTCCGGGGAGCTGTTTTTT. This gives the protein CASSFPRDRASGELFF.

This clonotype was seen repeatedly, ten times or more. V and J are TRBV2 and TRBJ1-1, with a tentative D call TRBD1 (6 bases). V was clipped by 1 base and J by 5 bases, with 11 bases between them. In germline, CDR1 is SNHLY, CDR2 FYNNEI. CDR3 length: 14 amino acids. DNA for the CDR3: TGTGCCAGCAGTGAAGGGAGGGGGGGAACTGAAGCTTTCTTT. This sequence encodes CASSEGRGGTEAFF.

This clonotype was detected only a few times. The chain links TRBV12-3 or TRBV12-4 to TRBJ2-7, with D hard to call. V was shortened by 3 bases and J by 2 bases, with 5 bases between the two germline ends. The CDR3 loop spans 12 amino acids. The CDR3 DNA reads as TGTGCCAGCAGTTTTGCCGCCTACGAGCAGTACTTC. It codes for CASSFAAYEQYF.

The chain employs TRBV12-3 or TRBV12-4 and TRBJ1-5; a possible D gene is TRBD1 (6 bases). This CDR3 has 15 amino acids. Between the trimmed V and J ends, which lost 3 bases and 3 bases, there was a span of 12 bases. CDR3 in DNA: TGTGCCAGCAGTTTTCGGGGGGCTTCCAATCAGCCCCAGCATTTT. Amino acids: CASSFRGASNQPQHF.

In this sample, this clonotype turned up many times. V and J are TRBV7-8 and TRBJ2-7, with 11 nucleotides matching TRBD2. V was pared by 2 bases and J by 6 bases, with 12 bases of the junction left unmatched. Germline CDR1 reads SGHVS; CDR2 reads FQNEAQ. The CDR3 has 17 residues. DNA for the CDR3: TGTGCCAGCAGCTTATGGGGACTAGCGGCGGAGAAAGGCGAGCAGTACTTC. It codes for CASSLWGLAAEKGEQYF.

The CDR3 region has the DNA TGTGCCAGCAGTCCGGACAGTCGCCAGACCCAGTACTTC. This gives the protein CASSPDSRQTQYF. The V and J genes are TRBV7-9 and TRBJ2-5; TRBD1 is a possible D gene (6 bases). CDR1 is SEHNR, CDR2 FQNEAQ, per germline (reference sequence). The CDR3 extends over 13 amino acids. V lost 6 bases and J 6 bases, leaving 14 bases between the germline ends.

The table lists this clonotype with many counts. The V and J genes are TRBV7-3 and TRBJ2-7; 8 nucleotides match TRBD1. The CDR3 sequence is 15 residues long. Germline CDR1 reads SGHTA; CDR2 reads FQGTGA. Trimming cost V 3 bases and J 3 bases; bases outside gene matches: 7. CDR3 in amino acids: CASSLGGTGGYEQYF. The CDR3 bases are TGTGCCAGCAGCTTGGGGGGCACAGGGGGCTACGAGCAGTACTTC.

V is TRBV7-9 and J is TRBJ2-3; 7 bases are shared with TRBD1. Per the germline V gene, CDR1 is SEHNR and CDR2 is FQNEAQ (reference sequence). The CDR3 extends over 13 amino acids. V was pared by 6 bases and J by 5 bases, with 5 bases of the junction left unmatched. The CDR3 is CASREGARDTQYF. The CDR3 DNA follows: TGTGCCAGCAGAGAGGGGGCGAGAGATACGCAGTATTTT.

In its sample, this clonotype was seen many times. J is TRBJ1-1 and V is TRBV7-2, with 7 bases lining up with TRBD1. Germline V gene sequence: CDR1 SGHTA, CDR2 FQGNSA. The CDR3 contains 16 residues. J lost 0 bases, V lost 4 bases, and 8 bases had no gene match. Here the CDR3 reads CASSSSPGTVNTEAFF. In nucleotides, the CDR3 is TGTGCCAGCAGCTCTTCGCCCGGGACAGTGAACACTGAAGCTTTCTTT.

This clonotype was recorded many times. This chain connects TRBV19 to TRBJ2-7; TRBD1 matches at 7 bases. CDR1 is LNHDA, CDR2 SQIVND, per germline (reference sequence). This CDR3 region has 13 residues. V was pared by 7 bases and J by 3 bases, with 6 bases of the junction left unmatched. The CDR3 loop reads CASTSTGNYEQYF. The CDR3 nucleotides are TGTGCCAGTACCTCGACAGGGAACTACGAGCAGTACTTC.

Many counts were recorded for this clonotype. The V call is TRBV7-9, the J call TRBJ1-3, with D unresolved. V lost 9 bases and J lost 3, with 9 bases in between. The germline CDR1 and CDR2 sequences are SEHNR and FQNEAQ (reference sequence). The CDR3 is 12 amino acids. CDR3 amino acids: CASGPLGNTIYF. CDR3 in DNA: TGTGCCAGTGGACCCCTTGGAAACACCATATATTTT. The whole variable domain, filled in from reference TRBV7-9 and TRBJ1-3, reads DTGVSQNPRHKITKRGQNVTFRCDPISEHNRLYWYRQTLGQGPEFLTYFQNEAQLEKSRLLSDRFSAERPKGSFSTLEIQRTEQGDSAMYLCASGPLGNTIYFGEGSWLTVV.

At least ten counts were recorded for this clonotype. The chain employs TRBV5-1 and TRBJ2-7, with a weak D call TRBD1 (5 bases). Trimming shortened V by 3 bases and J by 2 bases, and 12 bases separated the two germline ends. CDR1 and CDR2 from the germline V gene are SGHRS and YFSETQ. The CDR3 runs to 14 residues. Here the CDR3 DNA reads TGCGCCAGCAGCTCCCTGGGGCAGACCTACGAGCAGTACTTC. It codes for CASSSLGQTYEQYF.

The chain links TRBV7-9 to TRBJ2-7; maybe TRBD1 (6 bases). V lost 7 bases, J lost 5 bases, and 18 bases lay in between. The CDR3 has 14 amino acids. CDR1 and CDR2 from the germline V gene are SEHNR and FQNEAQ (reference sequence). The CDR3 loop reads CASTALQGSNEQYF. The CDR3 DNA is TGTGCCAGCACAGCGCTACAGGGCTCGAACGAGCAGTACTTC.

V gene TRBV7-2 combines with J gene TRBJ2-5, with D perhaps matching TRBD2 (5 bases). V gave up 5 bases and J gave up 1 base, with 11 bases separating them. This CDR3 region has 14 residues. Germline CDR1 SGHTA, CDR2 FQGNSA. As DNA, the CDR3 is TGTGCCAGCAGCCCTTCGGGATCCCAAGAGACCCAGTACTTC. It codes for CASSPSGSQETQYF.

This clonotype was seen repeatedly, ten times or more. This chain links TRBV12-3 or TRBV12-4 with TRBJ2-5, with D tentatively TRBD2 (6 bases). Between the trimmed V and J ends, which lost 5 bases and 7 bases, there was a span of 20 bases. CDR3 length equals 15 residues. As DNA, the CDR3 is TGTGCCAGCAGTACCCGGGACCAGAGGAGGGGGACCCAGTACTTC. Its protein is CASSTRDQRRGTQYF.

CDR3 nucleotide sequence: TGTGCTAGAGAAGGACAGTTAAGCTACACCTTC. Translation gives CAREGQLSYTF. The rearrangement joins TRBV25-1 to TRBJ1-2; tentatively, D is TRBD1 (6 bases). Germline V gene lookup returns CDR1 MGHDK and CDR2 SYGVNS. The CDR3 is 11 residues long.

This clonotype was counted ten times or more. J is TRBJ1-4 and V is TRBV10-3; possibly TRBD1 for D (6 bases). V lost 9 bases and J lost 8, with 13 bases in between. This CDR3 contains 12 residues. Germline loops: CDR1 ENHRY, CDR2 SYGVKD. The CDR3 here is CAIRKTGEKLFF. CDR3 bases: TGTGCCATACGGAAGACAGGCGAAAAACTGTTTTTT.

This clonotype was recorded at least ten times. The V and J genes are TRBV5-8 and TRBJ2-5; 8 bases map to TRBD2. Germline V gene lookup returns CDR1 SGHTS and CDR2 YDEGEE. The CDR3 has 16 residues. V shed 0 bases and J 1 base; nucleotides not matched to a gene: 5. CDR3 nucleotides: TGTGCCAGCAGCTTGGCCGGGCGGGGGGCCCAAGAGACCCAGTACTTC. The encoded protein is CASSLAGRGAQETQYF.

About this clonotype: This may be a read error, as it is one base from a much larger clone. This chain joins TRBV7-9 and TRBJ2-7; D is unclear. V lost 2 bases and J 6 bases, leaving 11 bases between the germline ends. The CDR3 contains 13 residues. The germline V gene encodes CDR1 SEHNR and CDR2 FQNEAQ (reference sequence). The CDR3 region has the DNA TGTGCCAGCAGCTTAAGGGCGGTGGGCGAGCAGTACTTC. Translation gives CASSLRAVGEQYF.

This clonotype showed up many times. CDR3 residues: CASSAFGDHNQPQHF. The DNA for the CDR3 is TGTGCCAGCAGCGCTTTCGGGGACCACAATCAGCCCCAGCATTTT. The gene calls are TRBV9 and TRBJ1-5, with D possibly matching TRBD1 (5 bases). From germline, CDR1 is SGDLS and CDR2 YYNGEE. The CDR3 sequence is 15 residues long. V lost 3 bases to trimming and J lost 3 bases, with 13 bases between them.

A few counts support this clonotype. The chain carries TRBV12-3 or TRBV12-4 and TRBJ2-7, with D unresolved. CDR3 length: 14 residues. The ends were cut back, 0 bases at V and 2 bases at J, with 8 bases in the middle. The CDR3 spells CASSLARITYEQYF. DNA for the CDR3: TGTGCCAGCAGTTTAGCCAGGATCACCTACGAGCAGTACTTC.

This clonotype was observed many times. V gene TRBV29-1 combines with J gene TRBJ1-1, with TRBD1 matching over 7 bases. In germline, CDR1 is SQVTM, CDR2 ANQGSEA. The V and J ends lost 6 bases and 3 bases, in that order; junction bases with no gene match: 4. The CDR3 totals 12 residues. CDR3 nucleotides: TGCAGCGTGACAGGGTCGGACACTGAAGCTTTCTTT. This sequence encodes CSVTGSDTEAFF.

This rearrangement joins TRBV9 to TRBJ1-2; D call uncertain. The CDR3 runs 15 residues. The germline V gene has CDR1 SGDLS and CDR2 YYNGEE. With 4 bases removed from V and 4 bases from J, the gap between germline ends came to 17 bases. CDR3 nucleotides: TGTGCCAGCAGCTTAAGGTCAACACAGATCTATGGCTACACCTTC. Translation gives CASSLRSTQIYGYTF.

This clonotype was seen a handful of times. This chain links TRBV3-1 with TRBJ2-2; no clear D. The CDR3 consists of 11 residues. From germline, CDR1 is LGHDT and CDR2 YNNKEL (reference sequence). The V and J ends lost 2 bases and 11 bases respectively, with 6 bases between them. The CDR3 DNA sequence: TGTGCCAGCAGCCAAACTACAGAGCTGTTTTTT. This sequence encodes CASSQTTELFF.